One sample yielded the 16 T cell receptor beta chains listed below, sequenced in a study of identical twins. TCRdb reprocessed the 5' RACE reads via MiXCR and lists one record per CDR3 protein. The sample has about 520,000 distinct CDR3 sequences, 22% seen once. The same sample was also studied in work on T cells expressing NK-cell markers.

The sample was CD4+ T cells sorted from blood. Receptors originate from a woman younger than 30 in good health.

This clonotype was recorded a few times. The chain couples TRBV20-1 to TRBJ2-7, with TRBD2 matching over 13 bases. V was pared by 7 bases and J by 4 bases, with 7 bases of the junction left unmatched. Germline CDR1 reads DFQATT; CDR2 reads SNEGSKA (reference sequence). There are 14 residues in the CDR3. In DNA form, the CDR3 reads TGCAGTGATAGGCCGACTAGCGGGAGGTACGAGCAGTACTTC. As protein: CSDRPTSGRYEQYF.

This clonotype was detected only a few times. As the CDR3 is not closed by the conserved phenylalanine or tryptophan, this likely results from a read error. The limits of the CDR3 on the DNA are not certain, so only TCRdb's listed CDR3 is given. The genes are TRBV5-1 and TRBJ1-1. The CDR3 spans 8 amino acids, including both terminal residues. The germline V gene has CDR1 SGHRS and CDR2 YFSETQ. CDR3 region: CASTRESK.

Ten or more counts support this clonotype. V gene TRBV5-4 combines with J gene TRBJ2-1; TRBD1 or TRBD2 may be the D gene (6 bases each). This CDR3 spans 17 amino acids. Germline V lookup: CDR1 SGHNT, CDR2 YYREEE (reference sequence). Trimming removed 2 bases from V and 9 bases from J, with 24 bases in between. CDR3 in amino acids: CASSFGILTGVGGEQFF. CDR3 sequence (DNA): TGTGCCAGCAGCTTCGGAATCCTTACGGGAGTAGGGGGTGAGCAGTTCTTC.

Here the CDR3 reads CASSQDIPRSISGNTIYF. CDR3 sequence (DNA): TGCGCCAGCAGCCAAGATATTCCCAGGTCGATCTCTGGAAACACCATATATTTT. V is TRBV4-3 and J is TRBJ1-3; D gene ambiguous. The CDR3 runs to 18 residues. Trimming cost V 0 bases and J 0 bases, with 15 bases left between them. CDR1 is LGHNA and CDR2 is YSLEER in the germline V gene.

CDR3 sequence reads: CASSSTREETQYF. In DNA form, the CDR3 reads TGTGCCAGCTCATCGACTAGGGAAGAGACCCAGTACTTC. The rearrangement links TRBV18 to TRBJ2-5, with a possible D match to TRBD2 (6 bases). The CDR3 length is 13 residues. Germline assignment: CDR1 KGHSH and CDR2 LQKENI. V shed 5 bases and J shed 3 bases, with 10 bases lying between them.

The genes are TRBV12-3 or TRBV12-4 and TRBJ2-2; D unresolved. The CDR3 is 14 amino acids. V dropped 7 bases and J dropped 3 bases, with 12 bases sitting between them. CDR3 nucleotide sequence: TGTGCCAGCAACCAAGGAGCCGACACCGGGGAGCTGTTTTTT. Translation gives CASNQGADTGELFF.

In its sample, this clonotype was seen a few times. The V gene is TRBV5-1, the J gene TRBJ2-1, with D unresolved. CDR3 length: 17 amino acids. Germline V lookup: CDR1 SGHRS, CDR2 YFSETQ. The germline V and J ends were trimmed by 0 bases and 9 bases, with 22 bases remaining between them. The CDR3 nucleotides are TGCGCCAGCAGCTTGGATTCCGCCAGGTCGGAGTTGGGTGAGCAGTTCTTC. Protein: CASSLDSARSELGEQFF. The full variable domain, its missing parts supplied by reference TRBV5-1 and TRBJ2-1, is KAGVTQTPRYLIKTRGQQVTLSCSPISGHRSVSWYQQTPGQGLQFLFEYFSETQRNKGNFPGRFSGRQFSNSRSEMNVSTLELGDSALYLCASSLDSARSELGEQFFGPGTRLTVL.

The chain employs TRBV11-3 and TRBJ2-5; the D gene is possibly TRBD1 (5 bases). This CDR3 contains 13 residues. The V gene's germline CDR1 is SGHNT and CDR2 YENEEA. V lost 5 bases and J lost 5, with 12 bases in between. The CDR3 DNA reads TGTGCCAGCAGCCAGGGATTTGCGGAGACCCAGTACTTC. It translates to CASSQGFAETQYF.

In its sample, this clonotype was seen a few times. The chain recombines TRBV6-5 with TRBJ1-5; D uncertain. V was pared by 0 bases and J by 9 bases, with 15 bases between. The CDR3 runs 15 residues. CDR1 and CDR2 from the germline V gene are MNHEY and SVGAGI. This CDR3 reads CASSYSGQAYWPQHF. As DNA, the CDR3 is TGTGCCAGCAGTTACTCCGGCCAGGCTTATTGGCCCCAGCATTTT.

This clonotype was detected a few times. The J gene is TRBJ2-1, the V gene TRBV6-9; 14 bases map to TRBD2. The V and J ends lost 6 bases and 10 bases, in that order; junction bases with no gene match: 14. Per germline, CDR1 MNHGY and CDR2 SVAAGI. CDR3 length: 17 amino acids. Here the CDR3 DNA reads TGTGCCAGCAGACCCCCCCCTAGGACTAGCGGGGGGCACGAGCAGTTCTTC. Amino acids: CASRPPPRTSGGHEQFF.

This clonotype was picked up a small number of times. The rearrangement uses TRBV12-3 or TRBV12-4 and TRBJ2-2; 8 bases line up with TRBD1. This CDR3 comprises 16 residues. V shed 6 bases and J 3 bases; nucleotides not matched to a gene: 9. CDR3 in amino acids: CASREQGQDDTGELFF. CDR3 DNA sequence: TGTGCCAGCAGGGAGCAGGGACAGGACGACACCGGGGAGCTGTTTTTT.

This sequence joins TRBV29-1 and TRBJ2-3, with D possibly being TRBD2 (6 bases). CDR3 length: 14 residues. V dropped 4 bases and J dropped 0 bases, with 11 bases sitting between them. CDR1 and CDR2 from the germline V gene are SQVTM and ANQGSEA. CDR3 DNA sequence: TGCAGCGTTGTATCCAGCGGGAGCACAGATACGCAGTATTTT. It codes for CSVVSSGSTDTQYF.

V gene TRBV20-1 combines with J gene TRBJ1-4, with D possibly TRBD1 on 6 matching bases. Per germline, CDR1 DFQATT and CDR2 SNEGSKA (reference sequence). The CDR3 extends over 16 amino acids. Trimming stripped 2 bases from V and 8 bases from J, with 21 bases between. This CDR3 is CSARSGRRGAWEKLFF. The CDR3 coding sequence is TGCAGTGCTAGATCCGGACGGCGGGGGGCTTGGGAAAAACTGTTTTTT.

This clonotype was observed a few times. This chain uses TRBV20-1 with TRBJ2-3, with D possibly matching TRBD2 (5 bases). This CDR3 comprises 16 residues. Per germline, CDR1 DFQATT and CDR2 SNEGSKA (reference sequence). With 1 base removed from V and 2 bases from J, the gap between germline ends came to 16 bases. The CDR3 region has the DNA TGCAGTGCTAGAGGGGCCGGGGATGGGCCCACAGATACGCAGTATTTT. This translates into CSARGAGDGPTDTQYF.

This clonotype was seen repeatedly, ten times or more. J is TRBJ2-7 and V is TRBV20-1, with TRBD2 as a possible D gene (6 bases). The CDR3 has 15 residues. The germline CDR1 and CDR2 sequences are DFQATT and SNEGSKA (reference sequence). Trimming shortened V by 1 base and J by 2 bases, and 15 bases separated the two germline ends. For the CDR3, the DNA is TGCAGTGCTAGAGCTAGGATTAGCGGACCCTACGAGCAGTACTTC. This gives the protein CSARARISGPYEQYF.

The chain couples TRBV15 to TRBJ2-3; possibly TRBD2 for D (6 bases). Trimming shortened V by 11 bases and J by 9 bases, and 24 bases separated the two germline ends. Germline values: CDR1 LNHNV, CDR2 YYDKDF (reference sequence). The CDR3 contains 14 residues. The CDR3 protein is CASGLPGGSGTQYF. For the CDR3, the DNA is TGTGCCTCCGGGCTCCCCGGGGGTAGCGGAACGCAGTATTTT.